The clone carrying this TCR beta chain was detected only a few times. Antigen: not known. CDR3 length equals 14 residues. The germline gives CDR1 SGHTA, CDR2 FQGTGA. J lost 3 bases, V lost 8 bases, and 4 bases had no gene match. This record comes from a study of beta chain features in type 1 diabetes. Overall study results and limits: Within each of all four CD4+ subsets, Type 1 diabetes patients had TCRB CDR3s that were moderately but significantly shorter.

Every isolated RNA sample was fully reverse transcribed, so sequencing captured expressed TCRB transcripts. Libraries were prepared by immunoSEQ multiplex PCR; TCRdb keeps only in-frame clonotypes and omits some of them. This repertoire shows 130,000 or so clones, around 10% found once; its top ten account for roughly 0.75%. This clonotype was obtained from a young man with type 1 diabetes. The chain joins TRBV7-3 to TRBJ1-6; 7 nucleotides match TRBD1. Sequenced: central memory CD4+ T cells from blood. The CDR3 coding sequence is TGTGCCAGCCGGCGGGACAGCTATAATTCACCCCTCCACTTT. As protein: CASRRDSYNSPLHF.